Listed below are T cell receptor beta chains from one sample, sequenced in a study of T cell repertoires in cytomegalovirus infection. One entry per CDR3 protein results from TCRdb running MiXCR on the reads. The table includes some 440,000 distinct CDR3 sequences, approximately 32% detected once. The specimen was PBMCs. All receptors derive from a human donor in good health (CMV status not recorded). Some clones in this sample may be carry-over from other donors' samples. Each CDR3 is given with its conserved first and last residue. D genes are given only for firm matches. Rows give clone size only sometimes, using once, few, many, or a class for an expanded clone.

j_gene | d_gene | abundance | v_gene | CDR3aa | CDR3nt
TRBJ1-3 | NA | many | TRBV7-2 | CASSQNRVPGNTIYF | TGTGCCAGCAGCCAGAACAGGGTTCCTGGAAACACCATATATTTT
TRBJ2-3 | NA | few | TRBV12-3/TRBV12-4 | CASNPPGADTQYF | TGTGCCAGCAATCCGCCGGGGGCGGATACGCAGTATTTT
TRBJ1-1 | NA | NA | TRBV12-5 | CASGLFTGGNTEAFF | TGTGCTAGTGGTTTGTTCACGGGAGGGAACACTGAAGCTTTCTTT
TRBJ1-1 | NA | few | TRBV7-3 | CASSLRAQGEAFF | TGTGCCAGCAGCTTAAGGGCCCAGGGAGAAGCTTTCTTT
TRBJ2-1 | TRBD2 | few | TRBV7-6 | CASSSGLANEQFF | TGTGCCAGCAGTTCCGGACTAGCGAATGAGCAGTTCTTC
TRBJ2-3 | TRBD2 | many | TRBV6-5 | CASSYLLAGGADTQYF | TGTGCCAGCAGTTATCTTCTAGCGGGGGGCGCCGATACGCAGTATTTT
TRBJ2-1 | TRBD2 | many | TRBV7-2 | CASSPSGGAPNEQFF | TGTGCCAGCAGCCCTAGCGGGGGGGCCCCTAATGAGCAGTTCTTC
TRBJ1-2 | TRBD1 | few | TRBV29-1 | CSVKDRGPSHAQLYGFTF | TGCAGCGTGAAGGACAGGGGGCCCTCCCACGCTCAACTTTATGGCTTCACCTTC
TRBJ2-5 | NA | NA | TRBV12-3/TRBV12-4 | CASRWGGERETQYF | TGTGCCAGCAGGTGGGGGGGCGAGCGAGAGACCCAGTACTTC
TRBJ2-1 | NA | many | TRBV5-4 | CASSFNSVTNEQFF | TGTGCCAGCAGCTTCAACAGCGTAACCAATGAGCAGTTCTTC
TRBJ2-5 | TRBD2 | NA | TRBV2 | CASRKGGETQYF | TGTGCCAGCAGGAAGGGAGGGGAGACCCAGTACTTC
TRBJ2-7 | NA | few | TRBV6-2/TRBV6-3 | CASSYTRSQYEQYF | TGTGCCAGCAGTTACACTAGAAGCCAATACGAGCAGTACTTC
TRBJ2-1 | NA | NA | TRBV4-1 | CASSQEMGLSSYNEQFF | TGCGCCAGCAGCCAAGAGATGGGGTTGAGCTCCTACAATGAGCAGTTCTTC
TRBJ2-1 | TRBD2 | NA | TRBV5-1 | CASSLQPPGLAGGWSYNEQSF | TGCGCCAGCAGCCTACAACCCCCGGGACTAGCGGGGGGCTGGTCCTACAATGAGCAGTCCTTC
TRBJ2-1 | NA | NA | TRBV29-1 | CSVPHNEQFF | TGCAGCGTTCCTCATAATGAGCAGTTCTTC
TRBJ2-4 | NA | few | TRBV20-1 | CSAQELAKNIQYF | TGCAGCGCTCAAGAACTAGCCAAAAACATTCAGTACTTC
TRBJ1-1 | NA | NA | TRBV12-3/TRBV12-4 | CASNRPGNTEAFF | TGTGCCAGCAACCGACCCGGGAACACTGAAGCTTTCTTT
TRBJ1-2 | TRBD1 | many | TRBV7-2 | CASSGRTGGALGYTF | TGTGCCAGCAGCGGCCGGACAGGGGGCGCTTTAGGCTACACCTTC
TRBJ2-7 | NA | NA | TRBV20-1 | CSARSSDFSYEQYF | TGCAGTGCTAGATCGTCAGACTTCTCCTACGAGCAGTACTTC
TRBJ1-2 | NA | many | TRBV7-8 | CASSLEAGPIYGYTF | TGTGCCAGCAGCTTAGAGGCGGGGCCGATCTATGGCTACACCTTC
TRBJ2-3 | NA | NA | TRBV6-6 | CASSHHWGSRSLTDTQYF | TGTGCCAGCAGTCACCACTGGGGCAGCCGTTCCCTCACAGATACGCAGTATTTT
TRBJ2-1 | NA | few | TRBV5-1 | CASSLEGRVGYNEQFF | TGCGCCAGCAGCTTGGAAGGGCGGGTCGGCTACAATGAGCAGTTCTTC
TRBJ2-2 | NA | many | TRBV4-3 | CASSQGQNTGELFF | TGCGCCAGCAGCCAAGGACAGAACACCGGGGAGCTGTTTTTT
TRBJ1-1 | NA | few | TRBV4-1 | CASSQDVVDYGPKGARTEAFF | TGCGCCAGCAGCCAAGACGTGGTGGATTACGGGCCGAAGGGTGCGAGGACTGAAGCTTTCTTT
TRBJ2-1 | NA | NA | TRBV2 | CASSALRGRGFF | TGTGCCAGCAGCGCCCTTCGTGGGCGGGGATTCTTC
TRBJ1-1 | NA | NA | TRBV5-1 | CASSLEGSSNTEAFF | TGCGCCAGCAGCTTGGAGGGGAGCTCAAACACTGAAGCTTTCTTT
TRBJ2-1 | NA | NA | TRBV28 | CASSLWGGAVDEQFF | TGTGCCAGCAGTTTATGGGGCGGGGCGGTAGATGAGCAGTTCTTC
TRBJ1-2 | NA | many | TRBV27 | CASSLSRNYGYTF | TGTGCCAGCAGTTTATCCCGGAACTATGGCTACACCTTC
TRBJ2-5 | TRBD1 | NA | TRBV7-9 | CASSLSAGGETQYF | TGTGCCAGCAGCTTATCAGCAGGGGGTGAGACCCAGTACTTC
TRBJ1-2 | NA | few | TRBV7-6 | CASSFTEASGYTF | TGTGCCAGCAGCTTTACAGAGGCCAGCGGCTACACCTTC
TRBJ1-2 | NA | NA | TRBV2 | CASSETRGGYTF | TGTGCCAGCAGTGAAACCAGAGGTGGCTACACCTTC
TRBJ2-7 | NA | NA | TRBV27 | CASSLSNEKQYF | TGTGCCAGCAGTTTATCGAATGAAAAGCAGTACTTC
TRBJ1-4 | NA | few | TRBV12-3/TRBV12-4 | CASRTGANEKLFF | TGTGCCAGCAGGACAGGTGCTAATGAAAAACTGTTTTTT
TRBJ1-5 | NA | few | TRBV19 | CASSIQGTNQPQHF | TGTGCCAGTAGTATACAGGGGACCAATCAGCCCCAGCATTTT
TRBJ2-3 | NA | NA | TRBV11-3 | CASSLDVRGTDTQYF | TGTGCCAGCAGCTTAGATGTAAGGGGGACAGATACGCAGTATTTT
TRBJ2-7 | NA | many | TRBV7-4 | CASSSQPPYEQYF | TGTGCCAGCAGTTCCCAGCCGCCCTACGAGCAGTACTTC
TRBJ2-6 | TRBD1 | many | TRBV6-1 | CASSEAGTGGYSGANVLTF | TGTGCCAGCAGTGAAGCCGGGACAGGGGGCTATTCTGGGGCCAACGTCCTGACTTTC
TRBJ2-7 | NA | NA | TRBV6-6 | CASSYDWEQYF | TGTGCCAGCAGTTACGACTGGGAGCAGTACTTC
TRBJ1-5 | NA | NA | TRBV19 | CASRDQPGPSNQPQHF | TGTGCCAGTAGGGATCAGCCGGGTCCAAGCAATCAGCCCCAGCATTTT
TRBJ2-1 | TRBD2 | NA | TRBV29-1 | CSVIAGGRGNEQFF | TGCAGCGTTATAGCGGGGGGCCGGGGGAATGAGCAGTTCTTC
TRBJ2-1 | TRBD2 | few | TRBV7-9 | CASSQLAVDNEQFF | TGTGCCAGCAGCCAACTAGCGGTGGACAATGAGCAGTTCTTC
TRBJ1-2 | NA | NA | TRBV27 | CASSLSGAAWDGYTF | TGTGCCAGCAGTTTATCAGGGGCAGCCTGGGATGGCTACACCTTC